This TCR beta chain emerged from a study of cytomegalovirus exposure and HLA in healthy donors (dated 2017 in TCRdb). At the level of the whole study: According to an earlier analysis of a few hundred of the donors, about 190 million T cells yielded 90 million to 130 million unique TCR beta sequences and 250 to 350 Gb of sequence data. The aim of the study was to test whether cataloging public T cell receptors could identify signatures of past pathogen exposure. A later genetic analysis used genome-wide SNP genotypes for about 60% of the roughly 700 donors, treating that subset as a discovery cohort. Typing coverage varied by locus: 629-630 donors for A, B, C, DRB1 and DQB1; more than 500 for DQA1; some 610 for DPA1; some 470 for DPB1. Among around 400 genotyped donors of the cohort, an average of about 240,000 unique TCR beta nucleotide sequences were sequenced per donor, roughly 20% of them non-productive. HLA typing covered class I and class II loci at four-digit resolution. An early release covering roughly 600 HLA-typed donors comprised approximately 290 gigabases of sequencing data and 85 million or so unique TCR sequences. Of the roughly 390 genotyped donors, 65% to 90% were placed in the genetic ancestry cluster associated with self-reported Caucasian donors. In an earlier analysis of 500 to 650 of the donors, high-throughput TCR beta sequencing was used to judge whether each TCR beta V gene segment behaved as functional or pseudogenic. Along with the roughly 670-subject first cohort, a separate validation cohort of around 120 different subjects was used. In the later analysis, no new phenotypic data were used to find candidate immune exposures; instead, reliance was placed on TCR beta sequences and their occurrence across donors. To predict cytomegalovirus infection status, the study combined high-throughput TCR immunosequencing, statistical association of individual TCRs with disease status, and machine learning. Four or five DR-DQ haplotypes were handled as single units for association and clustering because linkage in the cohort was strong. All discovery cohort repertoires had been generated using a single sequencing platform. A later analysis re-analyzed previously published TCR beta repertoires from roughly 690 donors and added high-resolution HLA genotyping to study TCR occurrence patterns. Alongside the repertoire data, information on donor age, sex, ethnicity and CMV serostatus was compiled. The T cell repertoires of 550 to 850 subjects were profiled by immunosequencing and related to cytomegalovirus serostatus. What the authors observed across the whole study: Because HLA typing was unavailable for some donors at each locus, only the typed subset was used in association tests. The earlier analysis of some 540 of the donors excluded approximately 17 rarely observed V segments, including chromosome 9 orphons, because counts were too low. In both the original and validation cohorts, the classifier was reported to diagnose cytomegalovirus status with high specificity and sensitivity. A later genetic analysis associated a missense DCLRE1C variant with V-gene and J-gene trimming of TCR beta chains, and an independent cohort replicated the association. While some public TCRs were present in many individuals, most TCR sequences turned up only very rarely across donors. Immune exposure information for the cohort was limited to CMV serostatus. Because the 87-base-pair reads could not distinguish some IMGT-functional V segments, including TRBV6-2 and TRBV6-3, those segments were excluded. The sequencing pipeline was judged likely to have produced a cluster of highly shared sequence variants as a technical artifact. An earlier analysis of around 540 of the donors showed that most TCR beta V segments appeared in productive rearrangements either about 87% or about 30% of the time, which broadly matched IMGT annotations. A later genetic analysis reported fewer N-insertions in productive TCRs among donors in an Asian-associated ancestry cluster than the roughly 700-donor mean. The study listed approximately 160 TCR beta chains as associated with cytomegalovirus. Correlated functional status among segregating V segments might be attributable to linkage disequilibrium, but an unknown experimental factor could not be ruled out. According to a later analysis, most CMV-associated TCR beta chains appeared to be HLA-restricted, and the HLA associations seemed to be driven largely by CMV exposure. In this cohort, only TCR beta chains were sequenced, and detectable features were limited by the absence of alpha or paired-chain data. It was suggested by the authors that the approach could potentially be generalized to other disease states and immunological phenotypes. The presence/absence analyses assumed that sequencing depth was roughly uniform across donors, and that assumption may not be true. In vitro tests confirmed that a few of the cytomegalovirus-associated TCR beta chains recognize cytomegalovirus antigens. A further reported finding was that TCR beta sequences accurately predicted the HLA-A and HLA-B alleles for most subjects in the first cohort. According to a later analysis, TCR association rates differed among HLA loci, with DRB1 alleles showing the most associated TCRs and HLA-C alleles showing the fewest. Strong co-occurrence of HLA alleles, especially DR and DQ, made assigning TCR associations to individual alleles difficult. In a later analysis, HLA-associated TCR beta chains were found to be more clonally expanded and to have lower generation probabilities than equally common non-associated chains. In a later analysis, 15,000 to 20,000 TCR beta sequences were associated with specific HLA alleles at a false discovery rate of 0.05. According to a later analysis, parvovirus B19, influenza, CMV and Epstein-Barr virus appeared linked to several top co-occurrence clusters.

Notes on this clone: Its antigen remains undetermined. The input lacks base qualities; no much larger clone sits a single base away.

The cohort consisted of 666 healthy bone marrow donors. At the time of sampling, all cohort members were nominally healthy, though unrecorded immune exposures were likely present. The donor tested CMV seropositive, placing the donor among the approximately 290 seropositive members of the cohort. Each donor provided a peripheral blood sample, and peripheral blood mononuclear cells were used for TCR beta sequencing. The Qiagen DNeasy Blood Extraction Kit was used to extract genomic DNA from the blood cell samples. Libraries were made using the immunoSEQ multiplex PCR assay. A mixture of 60 forward primers for TCR Vbeta segments and 13 reverse primers for TCR Jbeta segments was used in the multiplex PCR. A multiplex PCR assay on genomic DNA amplified the CDR3 region of rearranged TCR beta genes. The Illumina HiSeq System was used to sequence the amplified TCR beta libraries as 87-base-pair reads. As for the original processing: In a later analysis, about 80 million unique TCR beta chains were counted across the 500 to 850 repertoires, and roughly 11 million of these chains were shared by at least two donors. Raw reads were error-corrected and collapsed into unique sequences with a nearest-neighbor algorithm that merged closely related sequences to remove PCR and sequencing errors. To assign V, D and J gene segments, CDR3 sequences were aligned to IMGT reference sequences. For a sequence to be retained, at least a six-nucleotide match to both a V gene segment and a J gene segment was required. Rearrangements were classified as productive when the CDR3 lacked stop codons and remained in frame with V and J, and all other rearrangements were classified as non-productive. CDR3 was defined by IMGT convention, running from the second conserved V-encoded cysteine to the conserved J-encoded phenylalanine. The earlier analysis of some 580 of the donors excluded any sequence lacking an unambiguous match to a single V gene segment. An earlier analysis of fewer than 650 of the donors classified V segments as functional when productive rearrangements were above 56.7% and as segregating when the standard deviation between donors was above 5%. A statistical classification framework was built for diagnosing cytomegalovirus status from the catalog of TCR beta chain sequences. A later analysis assigned V and J genes by comparing TCR nucleotide sequences with IMGT/GENE-DB human TR gene sequences. Using the TCRdist pipeline, a later analysis assigned CDR3 sequences along with most-parsimonious VDJ recombination scenarios. In a later analysis, every TCR beta chain was defined by the combination of its CDR3 amino acid sequence and its V-gene family, and reads without a unique V-gene family were dropped. To address suspected cross-contamination and a sequencing artifact, a later analysis removed roughly 580 highly shared, low-generation-probability nucleotide sequences. In a later analysis, a clonal expansion index for each public chain was calculated from normalized within-repertoire ranks of inferred template counts. In a later analysis, generation probabilities were computed with a VDJ recombination model fitted to out-of-frame rearrangements, and the resulting probabilities were checked against IGoR. Hypergeometric tests were used in a later analysis to score TCR-TCR, TCR-HLA and TCR-CMV co-occurrence, with a repertoire-size bias correction applied to the TCR pairs. In a later analysis, false discovery rates were estimated by permuting HLA or CMV assignments 20 times. In a later analysis, co-occurring TCRs were grouped using DBSCAN, and TCRdist sequence similarity was added for clustering within HLA-allele-positive subsets. For co-occurrence clustering, repertoires with fewer than 30,000 or more than 120,000 public chains were excluded, along with five repertoires with anomalous nucleotide sharing. In TCRdb, the immuneACCESS table is reduced to in-frame sequences with V and J assigned. These tables do not hold every clone; where another copy was compared, an unresolved V gene accounts for under half, and the others remain unexplained. V, J and clone size are those of that table, while D and trimming were read from the DNA. The sample table contains 90,000 to 120,000 clones; only one count was recorded for 82% of them. Clones ranked in the top ten supply roughly 3% of the sample.

The CDR3 spans 13 residues, from the cysteine through the phenylalanine. This entry keeps only the CDR3 DNA: 39 bases, framed from base 1. At the junction V is shortened by 10 bases and J by 1 base; bases outside the gene matches: 3. Per the germline V gene, WSHSY is the CDR1 and SAAADI is the CDR2. This clonotype was sampled from a man aged 25-45 years in good health and CMV-seropositive. Material for sequencing was PBMCs. The rearranged chain carries TRBV10-2 and TRBJ2-3, and 9 junction bases match TRBD1. The nucleotide sequence is TGCGCCACTCGGGACAGGGGCACAGATACGCAGTATTTT. Translated, it reads CATRDRGTDTQYF.